The clone carrying this TCR beta chain has a count of ten or more. There are 13 residues in the CDR3. Germline lookup yields CDR1 DFQATT and CDR2 SNEGSKA (reference sequence). Trimming removed 5 bases from V and 0 bases from J, with 9 bases in between. It was by quantitative 5'-RACE with molecular barcodes that TCR beta libraries were made. TCRdb called the 5' RACE reads again in MiXCR, with one record for every CDR3 protein. The sample contains approximately 250,000 distinct CDR3 sequences, roughly 8% of which appear only once. This specimen belongs to a study of CD8 T cells in ankylosing spondylitis.

Input material: blood, either unsorted or a sorted T cell fraction (not recorded which). This clonotype was sampled from a female donor with ankylosing spondylitis or in good health (not recorded which). The rearrangement uses TRBV20-1 and TRBJ2-3, with D unresolved. The DNA of the CDR3 is TGCAGTGCTTACTGGTCTAGCACAGATACGCAGTATTTT. Its translation is CSAYWSSTDTQYF.